The following is a T cell receptor beta chain sequence with its context. The source of the sample is a study of CD8 T cells in Susac syndrome. With random hexamers, roughly 0.5 to 1 ug RNA was reverse transcribed. Amplification of TCR beta CDR3 across 54 Vbeta and 13 Jbeta was performed with immunoSEQ multiplex PCR. Each CDR3 protein gets one entry after TCRdb re-called the immunoSEQ multiplex PCR reads with MiXCR. The sample yields 110,000 or so distinct CDR3 sequences, 85% to 95% seen once. There are 14 residues in the CDR3. Germline loops: CDR1 ENHRY, CDR2 SYGVKD. V lost 6 bases, J lost 4 bases, and 14 bases lay in between.

The receptor comes from a human donor with multiple sclerosis. Sequencing was done on a sample of CD4+ T cells from PBMCs. The genes are TRBV10-3 and TRBJ2-3; a weak D match, TRBD2 (5 bases). The CDR3 nucleotides are TGTGCCATCAGAACGGGGTTTGGGGCAGATACGCAGTATTTT. Translation: CAIRTGFGADTQYF.